These 20 T cell receptor beta chains came from one sample sequenced in a study of blood T cell repertoires in COVID-19. TCRdb keeps only in-frame clones here, not all; method: immunoSEQ multiplex PCR. Here the sample spans 200,000 or so clones, 87% being singletons. Specimen: PBMCs or T cells enriched from blood (not recorded which). Source of these receptors: a man aged 25 to 40 who had recovered from COVID-19.

DNA for the CDR3: TGCAGTGCTAGTGGGGACTTCATTCCCTCCTACGAGCAGTACTTC. As protein: CSASGDFIPSYEQYF. V gene TRBV20-1 combines with J gene TRBJ2-7; D is perhaps TRBD2 (6 bases). Trimming took 3 bases from V and 0 from J, leaving 15 bases between them. Germline lookup yields CDR1 DFQATT and CDR2 SNEGSKA (reference sequence). CDR3 length equals 15 residues.

This chain connects TRBV7-2 to TRBJ2-7; possibly TRBD1 for D (6 bases). Trimming cost V 1 base and J 1 base, with 11 bases left between them. This CDR3 region has 15 residues. Germline values: CDR1 SGHTA, CDR2 FQGNSA. This chain's CDR3 is CASSLGPTGSYEQYF. The CDR3 nucleotides read TGTGCCAGCAGCTTAGGTCCTACAGGGTCCTACGAGCAGTACTTC.

The chain carries TRBV19 and TRBJ2-7; TRBD2 is a possible D gene (6 bases). There are 15 residues in the CDR3. V dropped 3 bases and J dropped 4 bases, with 16 bases sitting between them. From germline, CDR1 is LNHDA and CDR2 SQIVND (reference sequence). In DNA form, the CDR3 reads TGTGCCAGTAGTATTAGGGGACGGGGGAAGTACGAGCAGTACTTC. Translated: CASSIRGRGKYEQYF.

The chain employs TRBV3-1 (or the pseudogene TRBV3-2) and TRBJ2-1; D might be TRBD1 (7 bases). The V and J ends lost 0 bases and 7 bases respectively, with 16 bases between them. Germline V gene lookup returns CDR1 LGHDT and CDR2 YNNKEL (reference sequence). The CDR3 spans 16 residues. CDR3 amino acids: CASSQDGRTGRNEQFF. CDR3 DNA sequence: TGTGCCAGCAGCCAAGATGGGAGGACAGGCCGGAATGAGCAGTTCTTC.

The V and J genes are TRBV19 and TRBJ2-1; 7 nucleotides match TRBD1. V was pared by 3 bases and J by 9 bases, with 11 bases of the junction left unmatched. From germline, CDR1 is LNHDA and CDR2 SQIVND (reference sequence). The CDR3 sequence is 15 residues long. The CDR3 DNA follows: TGTGCCAGTAGTATGAGATCAGGGCCAGGGGGTGAGCAGTTCTTC. It encodes CASSMRSGPGGEQFF.

This rearrangement joins TRBV5-8 to TRBJ1-1, with D hard to call. Germline-derived CDR1 and CDR2 are SGHTS and YDEGEE. Deletions cut 0 bases from V and 4 bases from J, with 16 bases between. The CDR3 has 16 residues. The CDR3 reads CASSLVSFSGSTEAFF. The CDR3 coding sequence is TGTGCCAGCAGCTTGGTTTCATTTTCGGGGAGCACTGAAGCTTTCTTT. Looking up the rest from reference TRBV5-8 and TRBJ1-1 gives the full variable domain: EAGVTQSPTHLIKTRGQQATLRCSPISGHTSVYWYQQALGLGLQFLLWYDEGEERNRGNFPPRFSGRQFPNYSSELNVNALELEDSALYLCASSLVSFSGSTEAFFGQGTRLTVV.

This chain joins TRBV11-2 and TRBJ2-2, with D possibly TRBD2 on 6 matching bases. The germline V gene has CDR1 SGHAT and CDR2 FQNNGV. The CDR3 sequence is 13 residues long. The germline V and J ends were trimmed by 7 bases and 6 bases, with 12 bases remaining between them. The CDR3 reads CASNIGGAGELFF. The CDR3 region has the DNA TGTGCCAGCAACATAGGAGGGGCCGGGGAGCTGTTTTTT.

V usage is TRBV4-1 and J usage is TRBJ1-2; 8 bases match TRBD1. The germline CDR1 and CDR2 sequences are MGHRA and YSYEKL. CDR3 length: 16 amino acids. The V segment lost 3 bases and the J segment 3 bases; nucleotides outside the gene matches: 9. The CDR3 DNA sequence: TGCGCCAGCAGCCAGTGGACCCAGGGGGCGGACTATGGCTACACCTTC. This gives the protein CASSQWTQGADYGYTF.

This clone was recorded a few times. This chain connects TRBV27 to TRBJ1-5; D unclear. This CDR3 region has 17 residues. Germline values: CDR1 MNHEY, CDR2 SMNVEV (reference sequence). V was shortened by 5 bases and J by 5 bases, with 22 bases between the two germline ends. The CDR3 reads CASSPWAGGATDQPQHF. The CDR3 bases are TGTGCCAGCAGTCCCTGGGCGGGCGGTGCGACTGATCAGCCCCAGCATTTT.

The V call is TRBV28, the J call TRBJ1-1; 7 bases align to TRBD1. J was trimmed by 1 base and V by 4 bases; bases with no gene match: 3. Germline values: CDR1 MDHEN, CDR2 SYDVKM. The CDR3 has 14 residues. The chain's CDR3 is CASSSGQKNTEAFF. The CDR3 DNA sequence: TGTGCCAGCAGTTCGGGACAGAAGAACACTGAAGCTTTCTTT.

This clone was counted between two and nine times. The chain joins TRBV18 to TRBJ1-1; perhaps TRBD1 as D (5 bases). Germline V gene sequence: CDR1 KGHSH, CDR2 LQKENI. CDR3 length: 18 amino acids. Trimming took off 2 bases at V and 1 base at J, with 20 bases between the two ends. Here the CDR3 reads CASSPVGAGVMGNTEAFF. The CDR3 DNA reads TGTGCCAGCTCACCAGTTGGGGCGGGGGTTATGGGGAACACTGAAGCTTTCTTT. Based on the CDR3 plus reference TRBV18 and TRBJ1-1, the full variable domain is NAGVMQNPRHLVRRRGQEARLRCSPMKGHSHVYWYRQLPEEGLKFMVYLQKENIIDESGMPKERFSAEFPKEGPSILRIQQVVRGDSAAYFCASSPVGAGVMGNTEAFFGQGTRLTVV.

This sequence joins TRBV12-3 or TRBV12-4 and TRBJ1-5; 7 bases are a match to TRBD1. With V trimmed by 6 bases and J by 7 bases, 6 bases remained unmatched. The CDR3 has 13 residues. CDR3 in DNA: TGTGCCAGCAGGCAAACAGGGGAACAGCCCCAGCATTTT. Amino acid sequence: CASRQTGEQPQHF.

The chain joins TRBV4-2 to TRBJ1-1, with D unclear. Germline V gene sequence: CDR1 LGHNA, CDR2 YNFKEQ. The CDR3 consists of 14 residues. V shed 3 bases and J shed 1 base, with 9 bases lying between them. CDR3 loop: CASSHPGSNTEAFF. In nucleotides, the CDR3 is TGTGCCAGCAGCCACCCGGGGTCGAACACTGAAGCTTTCTTT.

The chain is built from TRBV2 and TRBJ2-2; tentatively, D is TRBD2 (5 bases). The CDR3 totals 15 residues. Germline loops: CDR1 SNHLY, CDR2 FYNNEI. V was clipped by 7 bases and J by 0 bases, with 12 bases between them. CDR3 nucleotides: TGTGCCAGCAAAAGGGAGAGCGCGAACACCGGGGAGCTGTTTTTT. Translation gives CASKRESANTGELFF.

The rearrangement joins TRBV12-5 to TRBJ2-3; 8 bases line up with TRBD2. In germline, CDR1 is LGHNT, CDR2 FRNRAP. This CDR3 is 15 amino acids long. V gave up 5 bases and J gave up 8 bases; unmatched junction bases: 12. The CDR3 protein is CASGPLAGWVGTQYF. In DNA, the CDR3 is TGTGCTAGTGGTCCTCTAGCGGGCTGGGTGGGTACGCAGTATTTT.

This clone was seen once. The chain joins TRBV10-3 to TRBJ1-1; D may be TRBD1 (5 bases). CDR1 and CDR2 from the germline V gene are ENHRY and SYGVKD. V was clipped by 10 bases and J by 0 bases, with 21 bases between them. There are 16 residues in the CDR3. The chain's CDR3 is CATGGRGFGLNTEAFF. CDR3 coding DNA: TGTGCCACGGGGGGACGTGGTTTCGGGTTGAACACTGAAGCTTTCTTT.

This clone was detected only a few times. The V gene is TRBV18, the J gene TRBJ2-5, with D tentatively TRBD1 (6 bases). CDR1 is KGHSH and CDR2 is LQKENI in the germline V gene. The CDR3 spans 15 residues. V was pared by 0 bases and J by 5 bases, with 13 bases between. The CDR3 DNA reads as TGTGCCAGCTCACCACCGTCAGGGGCGCGCGAGACCCAGTACTTC. Encoded protein: CASSPPSGARETQYF.

The genes are TRBV12-3 or TRBV12-4 and TRBJ1-5, with no clear D. V gave up 5 bases and J gave up 4 bases, with 9 bases separating them. CDR3 length: 13 residues. CDR3 sequence (DNA): TGTGCCAGCAGTATGGAGAATAATCAGCCCCAGCATTTT. Residues: CASSMENNQPQHF.

This clone appeared a single time. The same CDR3 can be traced to other DNA sequences in this sample. V usage is TRBV18 and J usage is TRBJ1-1, with a possible D match to TRBD1 (6 bases). Per germline, CDR1 KGHSH and CDR2 LQKENI. The V gene lost 3 bases and the J gene lost 8 bases, with 10 bases spanning the gap. This CDR3 contains 12 residues. The CDR3 nucleotides read TGTGCCAGCTCACCCGTCACAGGGGAAGCTTTCTTT. Amino acid sequence: CASSPVTGEAFF.

This chain connects TRBV3-1 (or the pseudogene TRBV3-2) to TRBJ2-2, with TRBD2 matching 7 bases. The germline CDR1 and CDR2 sequences are LGHDT and YNNKEL (reference sequence). With 0 bases clipped from V and 5 bases from J, the junction kept 6 bases outside the gene matches. CDR3 length: 16 amino acids. For the CDR3, the DNA is TGTGCCAGCAGCCAAGAGACGGGGGGACGAACCGGGGAGCTGTTTTTT. Its protein product is CASSQETGGRTGELFF.